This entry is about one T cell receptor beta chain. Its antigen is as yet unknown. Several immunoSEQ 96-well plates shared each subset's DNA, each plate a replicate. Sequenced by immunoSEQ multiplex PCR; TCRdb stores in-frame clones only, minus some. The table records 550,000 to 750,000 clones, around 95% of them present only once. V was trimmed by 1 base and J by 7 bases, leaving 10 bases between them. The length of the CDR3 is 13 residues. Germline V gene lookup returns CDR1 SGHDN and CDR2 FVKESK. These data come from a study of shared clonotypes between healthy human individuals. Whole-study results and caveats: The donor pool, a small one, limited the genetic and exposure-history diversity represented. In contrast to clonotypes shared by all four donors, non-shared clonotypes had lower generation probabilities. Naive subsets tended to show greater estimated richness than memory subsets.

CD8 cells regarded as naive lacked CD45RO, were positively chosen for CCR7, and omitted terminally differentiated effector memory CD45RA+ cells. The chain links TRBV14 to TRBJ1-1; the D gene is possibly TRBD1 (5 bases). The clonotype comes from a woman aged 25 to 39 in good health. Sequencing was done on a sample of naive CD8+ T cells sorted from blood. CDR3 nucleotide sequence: TGTGCCAGCAGCCAAGGGTGGGGCTATGAAGCTTTCTTT. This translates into CASSQGWGYEAFF.